This T cell receptor beta chain was documented in a study of CD8+CD57+ T cells in acquired aplastic anemia. Template material for TCR beta VDJ and CDR3 profiling consisted of genomic DNA. MiXCR, run by TCRdb on the reads, gives a single entry per CDR3 protein. The sample consists of 250,000 to 300,000 distinct CDR3 sequences, 45% to 70% of them appearing once. This CDR3 is 14 amino acids long. V lost 7 bases, J lost 6 bases, and 7 bases stayed unmatched. Germline V gives CDR1 SQVTM, CDR2 ANQGSEA. This TCR was recovered from a human donor with severe aplastic anemia or a healthy control (not recorded which). The material sequenced was sorted CD4+, CD8+, or CD8+CD57+ T cells (not recorded which) from PBMCs. The gene calls are TRBV29-1 and TRBJ2-2, with 11 positions matching TRBD1. CDR3 DNA sequence: TGCAGCGCCTCGCCGGGACAGGGGGCCGGGGAGCTGTTTTTT. Translating gives CSASPGQGAGELFF.